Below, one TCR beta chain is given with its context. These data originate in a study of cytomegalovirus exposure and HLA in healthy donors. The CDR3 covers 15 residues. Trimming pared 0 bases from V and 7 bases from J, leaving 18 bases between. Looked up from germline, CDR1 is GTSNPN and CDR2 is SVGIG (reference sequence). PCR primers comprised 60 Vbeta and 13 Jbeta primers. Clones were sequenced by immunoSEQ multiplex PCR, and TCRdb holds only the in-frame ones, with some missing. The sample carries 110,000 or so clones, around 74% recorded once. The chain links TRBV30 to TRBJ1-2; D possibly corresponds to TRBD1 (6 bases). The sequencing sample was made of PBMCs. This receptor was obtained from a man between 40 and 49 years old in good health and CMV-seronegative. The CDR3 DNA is TGTGCCTGGAGTGTCAAAGGGGGAGGGGTCCGTGGCTACACCTTC. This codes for CAWSVKGGGVRGYTF.